This T cell receptor beta chain was recovered during a study of molecular identifiers for immune sequencing clone quantification. Deletions cut 3 bases from V and 13 bases from J, with 4 bases between. CDR1 is SQVTM, CDR2 ANQGSEA, per germline. This CDR3 contains 8 residues. This clonotype was counted many times. TCRdb independently ran MiXCR on the PCR reads; one entry per CDR3 protein. The data contain around 320,000 distinct CDR3 sequences, 24% of them singletons. The source is a human donor in good health. Some libraries in this study had Jurkat cell RNA spiked in. The rearrangement uses TRBV29-1 and TRBJ1-5; D not certain. The source material was naive CD8+ T cells from blood, with Jurkat cell RNA spiked in. This sample's subset: FACS-sorted CD8+CD4-CCR7+CD45RA+ naive T cells. The CDR3 nucleotides read TGCAGCGTTGATGGTCAGCATTTT. Residues: CSVDGQHF.